This entry is about one T cell receptor beta chain. This sample was included in a study of CD8+ T cells in alopecia areata. Germline-derived CDR1 and CDR2 are GTSNPN and SVGIG (reference sequence). The CDR3 sequence is 11 residues long. V was cut by 1 base and J by 9 bases, with 7 bases left in between. Extraction and reverse transcription of RNA yielded cDNA as the sequencing template. Assay used: immunoSEQ multiplex PCR; TCRdb lists only in-frame clones, some missing. The table lists about 190,000 clones, over 60% of them singletons. Stated treatment: oral pan-JAK inhibitor, 5-10 mg twice daily. The sequences come from CD4+ T cells sorted from blood, collected at week 4, from a patient treated with tofacitinib. This receptor was taken from a human donor with alopecia areata. V and J are TRBV30 and TRBJ2-1; D remains ambiguous. The chain's CDR3 is CAWSGPSEQFF. The CDR3 nucleotides read TGTGCCTGGAGTGGCCCGAGTGAGCAGTTCTTC. Looking up the rest from reference TRBV30 and TRBJ2-1 gives the full variable domain: SQTIHQWPATLVQPVGSPLSLECTVEGTSNPNLYWYRQAAGRGLQLLFYSVGIGQISSEVPQNLSASRPQDRQFILSSKKLLLSDSGFYLCAWSGPSEQFFGPGTRLTVL.